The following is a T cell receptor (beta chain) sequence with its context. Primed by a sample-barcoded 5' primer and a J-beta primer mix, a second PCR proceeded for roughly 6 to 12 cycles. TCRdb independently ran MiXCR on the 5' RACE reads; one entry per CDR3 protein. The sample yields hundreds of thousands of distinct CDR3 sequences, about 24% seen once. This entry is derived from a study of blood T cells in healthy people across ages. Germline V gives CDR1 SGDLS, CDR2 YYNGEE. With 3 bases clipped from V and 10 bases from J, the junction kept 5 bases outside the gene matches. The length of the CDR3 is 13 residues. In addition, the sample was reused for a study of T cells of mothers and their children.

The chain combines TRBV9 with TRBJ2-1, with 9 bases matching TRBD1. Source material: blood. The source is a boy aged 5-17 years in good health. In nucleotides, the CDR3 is TGTGCCAGCAGCGCCCGGGACAGGGTGGAGCAGTTCTTC. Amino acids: CASSARDRVEQFF.